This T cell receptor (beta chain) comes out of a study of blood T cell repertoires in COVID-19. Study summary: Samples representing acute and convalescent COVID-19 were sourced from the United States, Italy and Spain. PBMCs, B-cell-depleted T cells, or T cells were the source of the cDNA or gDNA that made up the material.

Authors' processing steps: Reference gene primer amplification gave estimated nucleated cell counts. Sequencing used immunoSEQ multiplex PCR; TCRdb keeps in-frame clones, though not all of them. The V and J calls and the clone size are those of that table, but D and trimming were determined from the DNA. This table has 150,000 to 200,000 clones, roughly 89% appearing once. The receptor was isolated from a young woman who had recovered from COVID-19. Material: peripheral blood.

The CDR3 bases are TGTGCCAGCAGTGCACCCCGGAGGGAAACCGGGGAGCTGTTTTTT. Its translation: CASSAPRRETGELFF. The chain links TRBV6-2 or TRBV6-3 to TRBJ2-2; possible D gene TRBD2, 6 bases. The CDR3 covers 15 residues. V shed 5 bases and J shed 5 bases, with 15 bases lying between them. CDR1 is MNHEY and CDR2 is SVGEGT in the germline V gene.